Described below is a single T cell receptor (beta chain) sequence and its context. Unmatched junction bases numbered 4, after V lost 3 bases and J lost 4 bases. There are 14 residues in the CDR3. CDR1 is SGDLS and CDR2 is YYNGEE in the germline V gene. This sample stems from a study of glioma-infiltrating T cells after dendritic cell vaccination. The protocol was immunoSEQ multiplex PCR, while the TCRdb copy is restricted to in-frame clones and leaves out a portion. The top ten clones hold less than 15% of a sample with about 99,000 clones, roughly four fifths of them seen once. Isocitrate dehydrogenase mutation was absent in all glioblastoma patients.

Material: blood, obtained before dendritic cell vaccination. The clonotype was recovered from a human donor with glioblastoma. V is TRBV9 and J is TRBJ1-2; 9 positions agree with TRBD1. The CDR3, as DNA: TGTGCCAGCAGCGAGACAGGGGGTGGCTATGGCTACACCTTC. Translated, it gives CASSETGGGYGYTF.